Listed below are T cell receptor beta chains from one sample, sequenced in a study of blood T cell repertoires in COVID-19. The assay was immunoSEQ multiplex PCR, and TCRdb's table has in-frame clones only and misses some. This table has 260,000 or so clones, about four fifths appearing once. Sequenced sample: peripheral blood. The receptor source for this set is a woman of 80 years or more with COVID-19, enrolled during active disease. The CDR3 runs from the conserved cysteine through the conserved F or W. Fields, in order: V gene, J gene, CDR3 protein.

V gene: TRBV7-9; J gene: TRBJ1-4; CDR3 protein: CASSLASGGYGEKLFF
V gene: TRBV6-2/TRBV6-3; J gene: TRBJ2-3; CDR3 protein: CASSYSRLAGGSDTQYF
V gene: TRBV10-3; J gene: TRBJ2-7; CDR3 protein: CAIQGNPYEQYF
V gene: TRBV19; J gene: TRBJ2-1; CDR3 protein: CASSPGVPSYNEQFF
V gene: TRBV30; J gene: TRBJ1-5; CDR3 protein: CAWSPGTGQPQHF
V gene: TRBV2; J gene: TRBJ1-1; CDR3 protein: CASRVLGRNTEAFF
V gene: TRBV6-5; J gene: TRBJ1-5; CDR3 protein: CASTMPDRPAMPQHF
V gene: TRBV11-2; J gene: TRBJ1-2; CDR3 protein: CASSSITSGTGEAGYTF
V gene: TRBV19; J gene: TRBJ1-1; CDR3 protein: CASSTTVNTEAFF
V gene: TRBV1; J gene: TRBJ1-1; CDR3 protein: CTSSQAVRENTEAFF
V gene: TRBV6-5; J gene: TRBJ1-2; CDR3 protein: CASSSGTEFYGYTF
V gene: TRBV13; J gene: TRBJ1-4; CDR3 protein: CASSSAGGKYEKLFF
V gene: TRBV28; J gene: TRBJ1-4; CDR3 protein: CASSLGQDEKLFF
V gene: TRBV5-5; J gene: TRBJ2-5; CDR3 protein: CASSWDRGRQETQYF
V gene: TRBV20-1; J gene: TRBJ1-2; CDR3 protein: CSASRDRGSKSYTF
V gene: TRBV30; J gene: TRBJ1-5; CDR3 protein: CAWSTGERQPQHF
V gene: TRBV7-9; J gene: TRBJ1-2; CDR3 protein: CASSFPPGQGGGYTF
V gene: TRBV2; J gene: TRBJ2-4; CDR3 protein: CASQEHIQYF
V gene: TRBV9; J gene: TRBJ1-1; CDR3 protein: CASSKGQGKETEAFF
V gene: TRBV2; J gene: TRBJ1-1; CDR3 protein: CASTYRPGGMRNTEAFF
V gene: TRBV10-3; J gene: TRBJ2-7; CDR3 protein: CAISPGETSVYEQYF
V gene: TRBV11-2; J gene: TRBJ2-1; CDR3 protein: CASSPSTSGANEQFF
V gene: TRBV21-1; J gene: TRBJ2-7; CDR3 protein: CASSKSLGGVYEQYF
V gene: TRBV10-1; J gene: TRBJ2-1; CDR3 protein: CASRPTSGSSHEQFF
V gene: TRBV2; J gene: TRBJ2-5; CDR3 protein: CATRDSLPETQYF
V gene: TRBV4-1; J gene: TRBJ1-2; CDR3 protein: CASSQAIGTGLYGYTF
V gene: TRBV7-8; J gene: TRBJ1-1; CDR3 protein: CASTPDSRHTEAFF
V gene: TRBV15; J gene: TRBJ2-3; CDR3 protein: CATIRDRGSHTQYF
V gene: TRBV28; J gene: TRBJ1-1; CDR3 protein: CASGTGNTEAFF
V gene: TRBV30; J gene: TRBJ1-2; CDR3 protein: CAWSGQGFYGYTF
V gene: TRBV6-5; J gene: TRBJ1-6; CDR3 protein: CASSYQGSPLHF
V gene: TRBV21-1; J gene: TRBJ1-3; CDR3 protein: CASSNLTDDGNTIYF
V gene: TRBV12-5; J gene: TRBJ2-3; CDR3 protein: CASGGTGERNTQYF
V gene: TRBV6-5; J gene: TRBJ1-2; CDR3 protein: CASSYTDREHYGYTF
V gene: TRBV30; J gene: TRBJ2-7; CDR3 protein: CAWSVSGYEQYF
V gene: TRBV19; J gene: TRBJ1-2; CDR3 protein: CASNPQGISNYGYTF
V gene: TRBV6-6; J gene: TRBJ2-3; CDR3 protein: CAGSGVTDTQYF
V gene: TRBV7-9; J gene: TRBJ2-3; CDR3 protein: CASSLVTGVRDTQYF
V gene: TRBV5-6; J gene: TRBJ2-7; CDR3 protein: CASSLVQGSSYEQYF
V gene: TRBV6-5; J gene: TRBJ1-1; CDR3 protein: CASTRGQGIAEAFF
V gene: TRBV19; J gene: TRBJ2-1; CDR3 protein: CASSILGFGLADNNEQFF
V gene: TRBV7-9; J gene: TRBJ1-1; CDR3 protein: CASSPGQMNTEAFF
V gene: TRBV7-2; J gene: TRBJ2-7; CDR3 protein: CASSLRQGYEQYF
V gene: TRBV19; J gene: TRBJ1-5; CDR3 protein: CASNPGTGGNQPQHF
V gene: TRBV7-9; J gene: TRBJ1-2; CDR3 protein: CASSQSGGEVYGYTF
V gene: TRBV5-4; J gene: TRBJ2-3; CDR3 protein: CASSLAGSGADTQYF
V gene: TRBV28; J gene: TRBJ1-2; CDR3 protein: CASSSVQVRLSYGYTF
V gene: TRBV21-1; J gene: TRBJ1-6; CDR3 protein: CASSTRGQFDSPLHF
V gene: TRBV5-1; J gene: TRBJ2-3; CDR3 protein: CASSREGTDTQYF
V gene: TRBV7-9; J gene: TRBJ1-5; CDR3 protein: CASSYQGSNQPQHF
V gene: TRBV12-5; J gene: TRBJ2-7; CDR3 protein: CASGLVLGGFYEQYF
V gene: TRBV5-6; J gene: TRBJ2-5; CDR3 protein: CASIPRGLAQETQYF
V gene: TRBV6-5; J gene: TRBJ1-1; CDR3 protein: CASSRELSNTEAFF
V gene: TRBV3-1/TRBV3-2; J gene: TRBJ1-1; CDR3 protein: CASTLGGKTEAFF
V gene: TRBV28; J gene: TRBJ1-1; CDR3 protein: CASSSADGRNTEAFF
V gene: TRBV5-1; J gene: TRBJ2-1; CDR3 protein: CASSLGQGLNEQFF
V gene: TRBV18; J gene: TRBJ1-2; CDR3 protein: CASSPPTHRPGYTF